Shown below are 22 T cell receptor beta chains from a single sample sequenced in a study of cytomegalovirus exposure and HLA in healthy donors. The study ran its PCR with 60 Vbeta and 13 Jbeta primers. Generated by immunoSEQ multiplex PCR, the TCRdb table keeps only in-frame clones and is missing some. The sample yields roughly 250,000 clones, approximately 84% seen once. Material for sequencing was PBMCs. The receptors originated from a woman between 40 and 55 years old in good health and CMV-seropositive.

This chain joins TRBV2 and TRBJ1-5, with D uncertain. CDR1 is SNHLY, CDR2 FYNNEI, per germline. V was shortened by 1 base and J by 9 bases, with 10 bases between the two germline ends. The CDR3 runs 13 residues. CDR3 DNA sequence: TGTGCCAGCAGTGAAGAGCAGGCGCTGCCCCAGCATTTT. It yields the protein CASSEEQALPQHF.

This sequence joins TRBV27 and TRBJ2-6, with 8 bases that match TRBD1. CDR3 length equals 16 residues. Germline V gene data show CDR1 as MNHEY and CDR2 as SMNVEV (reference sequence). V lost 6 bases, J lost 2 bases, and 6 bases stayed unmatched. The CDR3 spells CASRFSGQAGANVLTF. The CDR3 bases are TGTGCCAGCAGATTCTCGGGACAGGCTGGGGCCAACGTCCTGACTTTC.

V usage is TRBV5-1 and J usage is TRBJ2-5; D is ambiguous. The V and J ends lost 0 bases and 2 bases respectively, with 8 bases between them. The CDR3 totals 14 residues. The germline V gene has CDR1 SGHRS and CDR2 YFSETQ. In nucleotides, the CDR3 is TGCGCCAGCAGCTTGGATAGCTTACAAGAGACCCAGTACTTC. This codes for CASSLDSLQETQYF.

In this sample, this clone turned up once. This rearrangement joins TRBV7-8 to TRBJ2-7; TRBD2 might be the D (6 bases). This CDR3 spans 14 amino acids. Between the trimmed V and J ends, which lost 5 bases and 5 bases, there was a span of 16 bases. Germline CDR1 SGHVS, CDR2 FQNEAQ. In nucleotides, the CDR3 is TGTGCCAGCAGCGGATCCGGGACTCCCCACGAGCAGTACTTC. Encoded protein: CASSGSGTPHEQYF.

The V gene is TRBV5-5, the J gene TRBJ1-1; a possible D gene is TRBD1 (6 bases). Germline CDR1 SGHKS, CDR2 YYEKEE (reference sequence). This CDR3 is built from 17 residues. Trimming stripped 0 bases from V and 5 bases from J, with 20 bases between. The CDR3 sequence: CASSLDPSQGRNTEAFF. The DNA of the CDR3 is TGTGCCAGCAGCTTGGACCCTTCACAGGGTAGGAATACTGAAGCTTTCTTT.

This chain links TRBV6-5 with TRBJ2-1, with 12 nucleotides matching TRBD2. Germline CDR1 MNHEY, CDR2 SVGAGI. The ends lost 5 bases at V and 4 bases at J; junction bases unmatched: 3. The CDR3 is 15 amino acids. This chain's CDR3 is CASSASGRVYNEQFF. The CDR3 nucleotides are TGTGCCAGCAGTGCTAGCGGGAGGGTGTACAATGAGCAGTTCTTC.

CDR3 amino acids: CAWGSSNQPQHF. CDR3 DNA: TGTGCCTGGGGTAGTAGCAATCAGCCCCAGCATTTT. The V and J genes are TRBV30 and TRBJ1-5; D is unclear. This CDR3 spans 12 amino acids. The V end lost 5 bases, the J end lost 0 bases, and 5 bases lay between the germline ends. The germline V gene has CDR1 GTSNPN and CDR2 SVGIG (reference sequence).

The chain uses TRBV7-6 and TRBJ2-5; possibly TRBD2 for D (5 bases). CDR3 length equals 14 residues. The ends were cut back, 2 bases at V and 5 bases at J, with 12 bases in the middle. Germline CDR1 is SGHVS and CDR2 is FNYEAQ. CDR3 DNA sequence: TGTGCCAGCAGCTTAACGGACTTCAAGGAGACCCAGTACTTC. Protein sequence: CASSLTDFKETQYF.

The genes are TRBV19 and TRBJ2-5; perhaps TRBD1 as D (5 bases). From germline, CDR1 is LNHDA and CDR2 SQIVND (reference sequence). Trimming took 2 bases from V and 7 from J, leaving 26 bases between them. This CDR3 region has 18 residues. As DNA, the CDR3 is TGTGCCAGTAGTATATATTACCCCTCGACAGACTTTGGGGTGACCCAGTACTTC. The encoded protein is CASSIYYPSTDFGVTQYF.

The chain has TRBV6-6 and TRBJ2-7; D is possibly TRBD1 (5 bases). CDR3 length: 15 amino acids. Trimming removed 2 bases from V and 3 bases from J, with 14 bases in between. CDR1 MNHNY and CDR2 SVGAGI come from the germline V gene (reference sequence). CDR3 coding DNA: TGTGCCAGCAGTTACAGGGAACAGGATCGCTACGAGCAGTACTTC. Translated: CASSYREQDRYEQYF.

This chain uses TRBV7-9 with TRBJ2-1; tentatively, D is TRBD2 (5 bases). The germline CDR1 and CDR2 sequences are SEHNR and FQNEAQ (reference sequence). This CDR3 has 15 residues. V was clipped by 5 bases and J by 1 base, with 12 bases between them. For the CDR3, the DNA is TGTGCCAGCAGCCCCCCAGCGGATTCCTACAATGAGCAGTTCTTC. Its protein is CASSPPADSYNEQFF.

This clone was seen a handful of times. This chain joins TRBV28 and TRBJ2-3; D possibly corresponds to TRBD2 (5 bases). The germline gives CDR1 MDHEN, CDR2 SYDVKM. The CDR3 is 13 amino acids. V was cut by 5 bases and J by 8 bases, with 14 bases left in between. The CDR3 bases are TGTGCCAGCAGTACGGGGATTTCGCGTACGCAGTATTTT. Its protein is CASSTGISRTQYF.

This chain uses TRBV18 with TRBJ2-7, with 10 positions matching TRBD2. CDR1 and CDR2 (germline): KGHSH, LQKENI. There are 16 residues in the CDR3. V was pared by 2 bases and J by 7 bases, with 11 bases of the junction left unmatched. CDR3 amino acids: CASSPVVTSGTGEQYF. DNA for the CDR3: TGTGCCAGCTCACCAGTCGTTACTAGCGGGACGGGGGAGCAGTACTTC.

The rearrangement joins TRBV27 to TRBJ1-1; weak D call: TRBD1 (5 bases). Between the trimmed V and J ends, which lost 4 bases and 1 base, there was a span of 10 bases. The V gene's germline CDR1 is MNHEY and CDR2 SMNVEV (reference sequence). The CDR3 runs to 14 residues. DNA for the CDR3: TGTGCCAGCAGTTACAAGGGGTGGAACACTGAAGCTTTCTTT. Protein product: CASSYKGWNTEAFF.

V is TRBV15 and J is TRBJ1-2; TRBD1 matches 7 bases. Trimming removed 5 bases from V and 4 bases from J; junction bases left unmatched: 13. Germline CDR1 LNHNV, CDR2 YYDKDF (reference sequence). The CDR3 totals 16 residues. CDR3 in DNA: TGTGCCACCAGCGATCATCAGGGGGGAAAGAGCTATGGCTACACCTTC. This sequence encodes CATSDHQGGKSYGYTF.

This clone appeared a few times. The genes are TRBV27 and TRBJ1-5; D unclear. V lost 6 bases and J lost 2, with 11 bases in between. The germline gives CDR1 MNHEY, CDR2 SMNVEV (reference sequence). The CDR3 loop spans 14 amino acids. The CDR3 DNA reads TGTGCCAGCAGCGATTTTTCGGGCAATCAGCCCCAGCATTTT. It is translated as CASSDFSGNQPQHF.

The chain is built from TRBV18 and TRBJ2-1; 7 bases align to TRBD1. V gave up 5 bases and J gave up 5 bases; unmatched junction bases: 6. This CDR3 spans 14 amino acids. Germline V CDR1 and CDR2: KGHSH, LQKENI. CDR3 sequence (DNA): TGTGCCAGCTCATTCGACAGGGTGGACAATGAGCAGTTCTTC. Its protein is CASSFDRVDNEQFF.

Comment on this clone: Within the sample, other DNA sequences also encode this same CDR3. Here the CDR3 reads CAWTQGYEQYF. The CDR3 bases are TGTGCCTGGACCCAGGGGTACGAGCAGTACTTC. V and J are TRBV30 and TRBJ2-7; possible D gene TRBD1, 6 bases. The germline V gene has CDR1 GTSNPN and CDR2 SVGIG (reference sequence). The CDR3 runs to 11 residues. V lost 4 bases to trimming and J lost 4 bases, with 8 bases between them.

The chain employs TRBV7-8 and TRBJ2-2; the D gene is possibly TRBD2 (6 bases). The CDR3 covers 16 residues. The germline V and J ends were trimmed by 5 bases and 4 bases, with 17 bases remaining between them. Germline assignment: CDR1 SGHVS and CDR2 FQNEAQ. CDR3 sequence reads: CASSPWNSGGTGELFF. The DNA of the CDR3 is TGTGCCAGCAGCCCCTGGAATAGCGGAGGCACCGGGGAGCTGTTTTTT.

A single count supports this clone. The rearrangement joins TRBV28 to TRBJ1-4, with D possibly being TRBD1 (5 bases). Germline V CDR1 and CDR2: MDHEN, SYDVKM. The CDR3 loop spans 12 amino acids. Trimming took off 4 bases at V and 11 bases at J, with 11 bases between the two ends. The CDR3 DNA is TGTGCCAGCAGTTCACAGGTCGACAAACTGTTTTTT. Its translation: CASSSQVDKLFF.

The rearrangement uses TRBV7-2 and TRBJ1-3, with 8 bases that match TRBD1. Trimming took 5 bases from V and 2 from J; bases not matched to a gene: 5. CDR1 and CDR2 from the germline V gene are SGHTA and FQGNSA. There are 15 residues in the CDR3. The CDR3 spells CASSKQTGAGNTIYF. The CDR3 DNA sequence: TGTGCCAGCAGCAAACAGACAGGGGCTGGAAACACCATATATTTT.

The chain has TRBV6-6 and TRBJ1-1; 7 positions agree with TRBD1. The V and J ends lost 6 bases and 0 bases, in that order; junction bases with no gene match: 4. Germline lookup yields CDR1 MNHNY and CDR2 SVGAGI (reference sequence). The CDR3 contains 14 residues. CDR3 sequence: CASSRGSMNTEAFF. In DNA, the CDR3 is TGTGCCAGCAGCAGGGGGTCCATGAACACTGAAGCTTTCTTT.